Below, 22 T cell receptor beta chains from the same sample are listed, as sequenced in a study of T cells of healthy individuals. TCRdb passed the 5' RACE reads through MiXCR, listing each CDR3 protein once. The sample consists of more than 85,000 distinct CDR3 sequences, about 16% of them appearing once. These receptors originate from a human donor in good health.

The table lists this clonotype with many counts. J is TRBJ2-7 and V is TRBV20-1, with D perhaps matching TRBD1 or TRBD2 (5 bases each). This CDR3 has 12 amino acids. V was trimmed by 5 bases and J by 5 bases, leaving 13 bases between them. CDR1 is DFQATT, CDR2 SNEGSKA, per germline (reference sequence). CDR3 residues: CSAPDTGNEQYF. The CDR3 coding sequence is TGCAGTGCTCCGGACACCGGGAACGAGCAGTACTTC.

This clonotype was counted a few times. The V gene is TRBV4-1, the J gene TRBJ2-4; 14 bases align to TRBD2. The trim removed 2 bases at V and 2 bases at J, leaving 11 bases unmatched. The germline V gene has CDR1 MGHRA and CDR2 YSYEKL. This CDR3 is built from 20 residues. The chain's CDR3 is CASSQNRLAGGPVSKNIQYF. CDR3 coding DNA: TGCGCCAGCAGCCAAAATCGACTAGCGGGGGGGCCTGTTTCCAAAAACATTCAGTACTTC.

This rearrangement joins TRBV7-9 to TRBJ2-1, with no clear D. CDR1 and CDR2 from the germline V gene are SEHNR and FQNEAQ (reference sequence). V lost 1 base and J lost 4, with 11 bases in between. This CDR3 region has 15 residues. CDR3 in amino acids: CASSLGVRAYNEQFF. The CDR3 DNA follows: TGTGCCAGCAGCTTAGGGGTCCGGGCTTACAATGAGCAGTTCTTC.

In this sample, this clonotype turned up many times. CDR3 amino acids: CASSGGLAQIYEQYF. In DNA form, the CDR3 reads TGTGCCAGCAGCGGTGGTTTAGCGCAGATCTACGAGCAGTACTTC. J is TRBJ2-7 and V is TRBV28, with D possibly matching TRBD2 (5 bases). With 6 bases removed from V and 3 bases from J, the gap between germline ends came to 18 bases. This CDR3 is 15 amino acids long. CDR1 is MDHEN, CDR2 SYDVKM, per germline.

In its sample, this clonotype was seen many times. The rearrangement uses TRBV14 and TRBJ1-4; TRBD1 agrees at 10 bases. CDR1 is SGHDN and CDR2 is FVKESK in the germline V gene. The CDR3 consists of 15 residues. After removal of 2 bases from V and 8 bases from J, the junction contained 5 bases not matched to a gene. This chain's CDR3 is CASSQWDRGDEKLFF. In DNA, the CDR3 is TGTGCCAGCAGCCAATGGGACAGGGGTGACGAAAAACTGTTTTTT. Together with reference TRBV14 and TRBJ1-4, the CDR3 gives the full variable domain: EAGVTQFPSHSVIEKGQTVTLRCDPISGHDNLYWYRRVMGKEIKFLLHFVKESKQDESGMPNNRFLAERTGGTYSTLKVQPAELEDSGVYFCASSQWDRGDEKLFFGSGTQLSVL.

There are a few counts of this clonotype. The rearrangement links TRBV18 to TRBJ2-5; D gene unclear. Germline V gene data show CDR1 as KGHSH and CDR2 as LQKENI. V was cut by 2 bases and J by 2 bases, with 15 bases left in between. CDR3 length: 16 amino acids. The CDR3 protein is CASSPTIARPQETQYF. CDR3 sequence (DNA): TGTGCCAGCTCACCAACTATCGCTAGGCCTCAAGAGACCCAGTACTTC.

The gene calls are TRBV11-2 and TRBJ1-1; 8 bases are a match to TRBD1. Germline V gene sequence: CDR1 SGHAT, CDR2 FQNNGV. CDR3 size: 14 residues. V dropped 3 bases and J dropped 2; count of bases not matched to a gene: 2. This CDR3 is CASSFGQGNTEAFF. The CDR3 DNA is TGTGCCAGCAGCTTTGGACAGGGTAACACTGAAGCTTTCTTT.

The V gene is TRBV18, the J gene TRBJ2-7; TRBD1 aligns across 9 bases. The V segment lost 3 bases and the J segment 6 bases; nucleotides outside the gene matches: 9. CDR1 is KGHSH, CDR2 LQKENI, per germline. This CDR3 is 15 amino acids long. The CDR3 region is CASSPQRTGAGEQYF. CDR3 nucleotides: TGTGCCAGCTCACCTCAGCGGACAGGGGCCGGCGAGCAGTACTTC. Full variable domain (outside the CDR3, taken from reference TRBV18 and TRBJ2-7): NAGVMQNPRHLVRRRGQEARLRCSPMKGHSHVYWYRQLPEEGLKFMVYLQKENIIDESGMPKERFSAEFPKEGPSILRIQQVVRGDSAAYFCASSPQRTGAGEQYFGPGTRLTVT.

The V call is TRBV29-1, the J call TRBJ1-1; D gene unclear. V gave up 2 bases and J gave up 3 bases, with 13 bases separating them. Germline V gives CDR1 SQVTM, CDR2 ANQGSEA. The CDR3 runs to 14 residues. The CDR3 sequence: CSVEWGRWDTEAFF. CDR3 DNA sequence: TGCAGCGTTGAATGGGGTAGGTGGGACACTGAAGCTTTCTTT.

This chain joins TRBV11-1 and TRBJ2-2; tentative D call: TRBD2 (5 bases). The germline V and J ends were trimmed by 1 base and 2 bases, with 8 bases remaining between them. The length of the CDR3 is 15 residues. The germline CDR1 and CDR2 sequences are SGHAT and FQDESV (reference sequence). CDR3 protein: CASSLGSANTGELFF. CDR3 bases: TGTGCCAGCAGCTTAGGTAGCGCCAACACCGGGGAGCTGTTTTTT.

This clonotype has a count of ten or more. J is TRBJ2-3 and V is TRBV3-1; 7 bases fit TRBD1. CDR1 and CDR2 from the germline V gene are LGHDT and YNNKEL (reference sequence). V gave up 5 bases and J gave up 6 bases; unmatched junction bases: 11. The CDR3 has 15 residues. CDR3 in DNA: TGTGCCAGCAGCGACCGGAGACAGGGATTCGATACGCAGTATTTT. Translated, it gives CASSDRRQGFDTQYF.

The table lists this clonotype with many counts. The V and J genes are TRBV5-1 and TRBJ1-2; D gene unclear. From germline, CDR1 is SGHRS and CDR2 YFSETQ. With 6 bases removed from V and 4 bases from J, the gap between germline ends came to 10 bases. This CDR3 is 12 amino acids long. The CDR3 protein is CASIWIFYGYTF. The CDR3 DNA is TGCGCCAGCATTTGGATTTTCTATGGCTACACCTTC.

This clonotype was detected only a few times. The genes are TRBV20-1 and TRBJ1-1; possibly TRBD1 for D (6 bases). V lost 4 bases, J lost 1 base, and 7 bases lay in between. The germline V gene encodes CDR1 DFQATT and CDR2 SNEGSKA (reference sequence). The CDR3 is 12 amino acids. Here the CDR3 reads CSANRENTEAFF. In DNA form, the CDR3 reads TGCAGTGCTAACAGGGAGAACACTGAAGCTTTCTTT.

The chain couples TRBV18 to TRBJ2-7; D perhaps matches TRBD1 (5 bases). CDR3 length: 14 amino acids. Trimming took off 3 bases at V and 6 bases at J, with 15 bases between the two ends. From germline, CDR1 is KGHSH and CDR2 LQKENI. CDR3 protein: CASSPRQGGSEQYF. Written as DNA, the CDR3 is TGTGCCAGCTCACCGCGCCAGGGCGGTAGCGAGCAGTACTTC.

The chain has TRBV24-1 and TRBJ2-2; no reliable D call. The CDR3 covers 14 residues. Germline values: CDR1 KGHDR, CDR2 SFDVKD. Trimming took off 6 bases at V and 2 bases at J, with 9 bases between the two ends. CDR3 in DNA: TGTGCCACCAGTTCACGGCACAACACCGGGGAGCTGTTTTTT. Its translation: CATSSRHNTGELFF.

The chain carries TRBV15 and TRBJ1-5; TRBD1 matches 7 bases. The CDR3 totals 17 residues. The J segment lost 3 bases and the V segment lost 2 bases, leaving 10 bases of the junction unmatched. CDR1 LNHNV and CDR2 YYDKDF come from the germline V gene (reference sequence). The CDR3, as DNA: TGTGCCACCAGCAGACCAGGGAGGACAGGATACAATCAGCCCCAGCATTTT. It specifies CATSRPGRTGYNQPQHF.

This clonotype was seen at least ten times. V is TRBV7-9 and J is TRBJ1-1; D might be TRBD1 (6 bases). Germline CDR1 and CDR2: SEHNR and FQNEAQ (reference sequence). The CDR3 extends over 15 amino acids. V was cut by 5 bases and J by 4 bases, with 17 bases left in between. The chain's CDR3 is CASSRTERGATEAFF. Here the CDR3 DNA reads TGTGCCAGCAGCCGTACCGAAAGGGGGGCCACTGAAGCTTTCTTT.

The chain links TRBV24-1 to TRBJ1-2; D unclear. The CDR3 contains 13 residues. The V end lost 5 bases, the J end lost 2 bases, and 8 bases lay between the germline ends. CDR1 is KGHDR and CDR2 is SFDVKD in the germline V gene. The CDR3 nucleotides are TGTGCCACCAGTGTGACGGACAACTATGGCTACACCTTC. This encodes CATSVTDNYGYTF.

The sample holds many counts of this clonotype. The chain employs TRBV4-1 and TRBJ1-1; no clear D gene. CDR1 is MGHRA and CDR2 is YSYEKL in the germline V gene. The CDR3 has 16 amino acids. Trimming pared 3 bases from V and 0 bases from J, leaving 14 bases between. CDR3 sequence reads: CASSHHPTPMNTEAFF. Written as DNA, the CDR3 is TGCGCCAGCAGCCATCACCCGACCCCTATGAACACTGAAGCTTTCTTT.

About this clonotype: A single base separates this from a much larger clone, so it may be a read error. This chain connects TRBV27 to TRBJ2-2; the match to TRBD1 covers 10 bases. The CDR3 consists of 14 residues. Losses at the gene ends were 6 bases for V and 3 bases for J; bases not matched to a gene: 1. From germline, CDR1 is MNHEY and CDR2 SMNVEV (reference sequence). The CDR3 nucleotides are TGTGCCAGCAGGGGGACAGGGGACACCGGGGAGCTGTTTTTT. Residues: CASRGTGDTGELFF.

The DNA for the CDR3 is TGTGCCAGCAGCTACGGGCAGCCGAGGGTCCGAGAGACCCAGTACTTC. Translation: CASSYGQPRVRETQYF. This chain connects TRBV6-2 or TRBV6-3 to TRBJ2-5; perhaps TRBD2 as D (5 bases). Germline V gene lookup returns CDR1 MNHEY and CDR2 SVGEGT. The CDR3 runs to 16 residues. The germline V and J ends were trimmed by 6 bases and 4 bases, with 21 bases remaining between them.

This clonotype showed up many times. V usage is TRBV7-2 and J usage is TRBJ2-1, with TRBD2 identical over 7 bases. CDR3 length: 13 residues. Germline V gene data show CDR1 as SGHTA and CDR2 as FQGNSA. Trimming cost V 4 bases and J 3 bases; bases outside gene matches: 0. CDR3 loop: CASSWTSYNEQFF. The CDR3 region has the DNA TGTGCCAGCAGCTGGACTAGCTACAATGAGCAGTTCTTC.